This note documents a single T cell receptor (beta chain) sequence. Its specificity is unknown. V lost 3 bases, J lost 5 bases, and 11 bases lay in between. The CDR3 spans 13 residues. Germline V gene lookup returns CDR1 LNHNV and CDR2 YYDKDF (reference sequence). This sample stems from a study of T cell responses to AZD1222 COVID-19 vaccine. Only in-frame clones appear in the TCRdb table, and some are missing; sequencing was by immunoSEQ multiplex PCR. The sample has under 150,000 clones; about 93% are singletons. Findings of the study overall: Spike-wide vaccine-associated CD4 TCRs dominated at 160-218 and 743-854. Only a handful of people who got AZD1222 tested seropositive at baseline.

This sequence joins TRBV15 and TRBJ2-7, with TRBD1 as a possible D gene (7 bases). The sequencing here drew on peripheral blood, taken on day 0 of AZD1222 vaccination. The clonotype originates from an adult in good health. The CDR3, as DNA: TGTGCCACCAGCAGTGGCAGGGGGGACGAGCAGTACTTC. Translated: CATSSGRGDEQYF.